The rows below give T cell receptor beta chains drawn from one sample of a study of cytomegalovirus exposure and HLA in healthy donors. Method: immunoSEQ multiplex PCR; TCRdb's copy keeps in-frame clones and lacks some. The data show 150,000 or so clones, with about 70% seen just once and about 3.1% held by the top ten. Sequencing used PBMCs. These receptors all stem from a male donor in good health and CMV-seronegative. CDR3s include the opening cysteine and the closing phenylalanine or tryptophan. A D gene is named only where the DNA matches it firmly. Expanded clones are given a class, and other clones once, few, many or no size at all.

CDR3 protein	CDR3 DNA	J gene	V gene	clone size	D gene
CASSFAHPGQGSTGELFF	TGTGCCAGCAGCTTCGCTCACCCGGGACAGGGGAGCACCGGGGAGCTGTTTTTT	TRBJ2-2	TRBV7-3	.	TRBD1
CAIKGAGGTFGNTIYF	TGTGCCATCAAAGGGGCAGGGGGCACTTTCGGAAACACCATATATTTT	TRBJ1-3	TRBV10-3	.	TRBD1
CASSLGQASYEQYF	TGTGCCAGCAGTCTAGGACAGGCCTCCTACGAGCAGTACTTC	TRBJ2-7	TRBV6-5	few	TRBD1
CASSLTGNYGYTF	TGTGCCAGCAGTTTAACGGGGAACTATGGCTACACCTTC	TRBJ1-2	TRBV27	once	.
CASSRHRVNGYTF	TGTGCCAGCAGCCGACACAGGGTTAATGGCTACACCTTC	TRBJ1-2	TRBV6-5	.	.
CASSNHLDRVDTEAFF	TGTGCCAGCAGCAACCACTTGGACAGGGTGGACACTGAAGCTTTCTTT	TRBJ1-1	TRBV7-9	.	TRBD1
CASIMQFF	TGTGCCAGCATTATGCAGTTCTTC	TRBJ2-1	TRBV27	.	.
CASSTIGQGDQPQHF	TGTGCCAGTAGTACTATAGGACAGGGAGATCAGCCCCAGCATTTT	TRBJ1-5	TRBV19	.	TRBD1
CASSLRGLAGVANTGELFF	TGTGCCAGCAGCTTACGAGGGCTAGCGGGGGTCGCGAACACCGGGGAGCTGTTTTTT	TRBJ2-2	TRBV7-8	.	TRBD2
CASSDRTGGPFGTEAFF	TGTGCCAGCAGTGACCGGACAGGGGGCCCTTTCGGCACTGAAGCTTTCTTT	TRBJ1-1	TRBV6-1	.	TRBD1
CASSPRLAADTQYF	TGTGCCAGCAGCCCGAGACTGGCAGCGGATACGCAGTATTTT	TRBJ2-3	TRBV7-2	.	.
CASSPWRGSGNYGYTF	TGTGCCAGCAGTCCCTGGAGAGGTTCAGGGAACTATGGCTACACCTTC	TRBJ1-2	TRBV28	.	.
CASSQQGSSYEQYF	TGTGCCAGCAGCCAACAGGGCTCATCCTACGAGCAGTACTTC	TRBJ2-7	TRBV28	once	.
CASSQGVWSSYNEQFF	TGTGCCAGCAGCCAGGGCGTTTGGAGCTCCTACAATGAGCAGTTCTTC	TRBJ2-1	TRBV7-8	.	.
CASSQQRLAGISFSYEQYF	TGCGCCAGCAGCCAACAAAGACTAGCGGGCATATCATTCTCCTACGAGCAGTACTTC	TRBJ2-7	TRBV4-1	.	TRBD2
CASTPDGGGTDTQYF	TGCGCCAGCACCCCGGATGGGGGGGGCACAGATACGCAGTATTTT	TRBJ2-3	TRBV5-1	few	TRBD2
CAISLAGGGFSYEQYF	TGTGCCATCAGTTTAGCGGGAGGGGGTTTTAGCTACGAGCAGTACTTC	TRBJ2-7	TRBV10-3	.	TRBD2
CASSPTPGQASNQPQHF	TGTGCCAGCAGCCCCACCCCGGGACAGGCGAGCAATCAGCCCCAGCATTTT	TRBJ1-5	TRBV7-2	.	TRBD1
CAWSYPPGVWGYTF	TGTGCCTGGTCTTATCCTCCAGGGGTTTGGGGCTACACCTTC	TRBJ1-2	TRBV30	.	.
CASSDNRGFTGELFF	TGTGCCAGCAGTGACAACAGGGGGTTCACCGGGGAGCTGTTTTTT	TRBJ2-2	TRBV6-1	.	TRBD1
CASSQTSGEETQYF	TGTGCCAGCAGCCAGACTAGCGGGGAAGAGACCCAGTACTTC	TRBJ2-5	TRBV5-4	.	TRBD2
CASSPFSDEQFF	TGTGCCAGCAGCCCGTTTAGCGATGAGCAGTTCTTC	TRBJ2-1	TRBV14	.	.
CATSRVRGQGKGEQYF	TGTGCCACCAGCAGAGTTCGAGGACAGGGTAAGGGCGAGCAGTACTTC	TRBJ2-7	TRBV15	few	TRBD1
CASSYGDSKNTEAFF	TGCGCCAGCAGCTACGGGGACAGCAAGAACACTGAAGCTTTCTTT	TRBJ1-1	TRBV5-1	.	TRBD1
CASSLETGDYGYTF	TGTGCCAGCAGCTTAGAGACAGGAGACTATGGCTACACCTTC	TRBJ1-2	TRBV7-3	.	.
CASSPIIRTRRPYEQYF	TGTGCCAGCAGCCCAATAATAAGGACACGGCGCCCCTACGAGCAGTACTTC	TRBJ2-7	TRBV7-6	.	.
CASSPTDSLNTEAFF	TGTGCCAGCTCTCCTACTGACAGCTTGAACACTGAAGCTTTCTTT	TRBJ1-1	TRBV18	.	.
CASSEIAGGPGELFF	TGTGCCAGCAGTGAAATAGCGGGAGGGCCCGGGGAGCTGTTTTTT	TRBJ2-2	TRBV2	.	TRBD2
CASNYQGRGNTEAFF	TGTGCCAGCAATTATCAAGGCCGAGGGAACACTGAAGCTTTCTTT	TRBJ1-1	TRBV6-1	.	.
CASSSQGYTEAFF	TGTGCCAGCAGTTCACAGGGATACACTGAAGCTTTCTTT	TRBJ1-1	TRBV6-1	few	.
CASRAPQVYEQYF	TGTGCCAGCAGGGCCCCGCAGGTATACGAGCAGTACTTC	TRBJ2-7	TRBV6-1	.	.
CASSSGTGDYNEQFF	TGTGCCAGCAGTTCCGGGACAGGGGATTACAATGAGCAGTTCTTC	TRBJ2-1	TRBV7-9	few	TRBD1
CASLDSLSYEQYF	TGTGCCAGCTTAGACAGCCTCTCCTACGAGCAGTACTTC	TRBJ2-7	TRBV28	.	.
CASSLGLAGYNEQFF	TGTGCCAGCAGCCTGGGACTAGCGGGTTATAATGAGCAGTTCTTC	TRBJ2-1	TRBV7-8	.	TRBD2
CASSFLPGESYEQYF	TGTGCCAGCAGCTTTCTGCCAGGGGAATCCTACGAGCAGTACTTC	TRBJ2-7	TRBV7-2	.	.
CASSYSIRDRVNTEAFF	TGTGCCAGCAGTTACTCAATCCGGGACAGGGTGAACACTGAAGCTTTCTTT	TRBJ1-1	TRBV28	many	TRBD1
CASSPGSYNEQFF	TGTGCCAGCAGCCCGGGCTCCTACAATGAGCAGTTCTTC	TRBJ2-1	TRBV5-4	.	.
CASKRLPREDHGYTF	TGTGCCAGTAAGAGACTTCCCCGGGAGGATCATGGCTACACCTTC	TRBJ1-2	TRBV27	.	.
CASSPDSRGYNEQFF	TGCGCCAGCAGCCCTGACTCGCGAGGCTACAATGAGCAGTTCTTC	TRBJ2-1	TRBV4-1	.	.
CASSMNLGLTLHF	TGTGCCAGTAGTATGAACCTGGGGCTTACTCTCCACTTT	TRBJ1-6	TRBV19	.	.
CASSVTGLTQPQHF	TGTGCCAGCAGTGTCACAGGGCTGACTCAGCCCCAGCATTTT	TRBJ1-5	TRBV2	.	.
CATSTRQRRTEAFF	TGTGCCACCAGCACCCGGCAGCGGAGGACTGAAGCTTTCTTT	TRBJ1-1	TRBV15	.	.
CASLQGGDGANVLTF	TGTGCCAGCCTTCAGGGGGGCGATGGGGCCAACGTCCTGACTTTC	TRBJ2-6	TRBV5-6	.	.
CASSLTGIRNQPQHF	TGTGCCAGCAGCTTGACAGGGATTCGCAATCAGCCCCAGCATTTT	TRBJ1-5	TRBV7-2	.	TRBD1
CASSSRRGETQYF	TGTGCCAGCAGTTCTCGGCGAGGGGAGACCCAGTACTTC	TRBJ2-5	TRBV27	.	.
CASSGGLGQGGYEQYF	TGTGCCAGCTCTGGGGGCCTGGGACAGGGCGGCTACGAGCAGTACTTC	TRBJ2-7	TRBV19	.	TRBD1
CASSPGFMNTEAFF	TGTGCCAGCAGCCCAGGGTTTATGAACACTGAAGCTTTCTTT	TRBJ1-1	TRBV14	.	.
CASSEDRRVRSPLHF	TGTGCCAGCAGTGAGGATAGGAGGGTAAGATCACCCCTCCACTTT	TRBJ1-6	TRBV2	few	.
CASSRDRDFAGNTIYF	TGTGCCAGCAGCCGGGACAGGGACTTTGCTGGAAACACCATATATTTT	TRBJ1-3	TRBV7-2	.	TRBD1
CASSSSGTGEPTNYGYTF	TGTGCCAGCAGCAGCTCCGGGACAGGGGAACCTACTAACTATGGCTACACCTTC	TRBJ1-2	TRBV21-1	.	.
CASSFPGRFYEQYF	TGTGCCAGCAGTTTTCCAGGGAGGTTCTACGAGCAGTACTTC	TRBJ2-7	TRBV28	.	.
CASSIIAGNTYEQYF	TGTGCCAGCAGCATCATAGCGGGAAATACCTACGAGCAGTACTTC	TRBJ2-7	TRBV7-6	.	TRBD2
CASSWEGINQPQHF	TGTGCCAGTAGTTGGGAGGGGATCAATCAGCCCCAGCATTTT	TRBJ1-5	TRBV19	.	.
CASSQEDRGYYGYTF	TGCGCCAGCAGCCAAGAGGACAGGGGATACTATGGCTACACCTTC	TRBJ1-2	TRBV4-1	many	TRBD1
CASSLGQTGTQYF	TGTGCCAGCAGCTTGGGACAGACGGGGACCCAGTACTTC	TRBJ2-5	TRBV7-8	.	TRBD1
CASLTWDREGGYTF	TGTGCCAGCCTAACCTGGGACAGGGAGGGAGGCTACACCTTC	TRBJ1-2	TRBV28	few	TRBD1
CASSVGLAPNNEQFF	TGTGCCAGCAGCGTTGGACTAGCGCCCAACAATGAGCAGTTCTTC	TRBJ2-1	TRBV7-3	.	TRBD2
CASSLVGQGFNEQFF	TGCGCCAGCAGCTTGGTGGGACAGGGCTTCAATGAGCAGTTCTTC	TRBJ2-1	TRBV5-1	.	TRBD1
CASSYWDRGSNTEAFF	TGTGCCAGCAGTTACTGGGACAGGGGGTCCAACACTGAAGCTTTCTTT	TRBJ1-1	TRBV6-6	few	TRBD1
CASSEATGGSNEQFF	TGTGCCAGCAGTGAAGCTACAGGGGGCTCCAATGAGCAGTTCTTC	TRBJ2-1	TRBV6-1	.	TRBD1